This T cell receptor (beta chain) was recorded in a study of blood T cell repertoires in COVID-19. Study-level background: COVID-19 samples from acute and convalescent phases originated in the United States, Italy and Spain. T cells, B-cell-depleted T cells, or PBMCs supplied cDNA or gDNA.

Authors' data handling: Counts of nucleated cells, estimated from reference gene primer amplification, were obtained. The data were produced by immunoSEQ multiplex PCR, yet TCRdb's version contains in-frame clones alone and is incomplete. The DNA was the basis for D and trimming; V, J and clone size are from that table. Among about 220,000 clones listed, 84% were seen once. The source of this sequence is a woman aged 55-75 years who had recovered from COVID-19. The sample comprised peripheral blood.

The CDR3 region has the DNA TGTGCCAGCATCGAAGCGGGGGGGAGCACAGATACGCAGTATTTT. Its protein is CASIEAGGSTDTQYF. The V and J genes are TRBV2 and TRBJ2-3, with 10 nucleotides matching TRBD2. Germline-derived CDR1 and CDR2 are SNHLY and FYNNEI. The CDR3 has 15 amino acids. The V segment lost 7 bases and the J segment 0 bases; nucleotides outside the gene matches: 4.